This T cell receptor (beta chain) derives from a study of OX40 agonist ivuxolimab in advanced cancers. Study-wide points: Some nonresponders also had low normalized T-cell clonal expansion.

Libraries were prepared by immunoSEQ multiplex PCR; TCRdb keeps only in-frame clonotypes and omits some of them. The profile shows tens of thousands of clones, over 80% of them singletons. As regards this clone: Its antigen is not identified.

Looked up from germline, CDR1 is MRHNA and CDR2 is SNTAGT. The CDR3 runs to 13 residues. The V end was cut by 0 bases, the J end by 10 bases, with 10 bases between. The TCR originated in an adult with an advanced solid tumor such as melanoma, head and neck, liver or kidney cancer. This rearrangement joins TRBV6-4 to TRBJ2-1; D call uncertain. Sequenced material: CD4+ or CD8+ T cells sorted from blood, taken in a trial of the OX40 agonist ivuxolimab. CDR3 bases: TGTGCCAGCAGTGACTCGAACCTAGGCGAGCAGTTCTTC. The encoded protein is CASSDSNLGEQFF.